This T cell receptor (beta chain) originates from a study of beta chain features in type 1 diabetes (dated 2018 in TCRdb). Study-level background: Mean age, gender distribution, total cell number and subset yield were not different between patients and healthy donors. A total of just under 110,000,000 sorted cells were examined across all samples, and RNA yield correlated strongly with the number of cells per subset. In the study, recently diagnosed type 1 diabetes patients and matched healthy donors were compared on the TCRB repertoires of their sorted circulating CD4+ T cell subsets. Regulatory and stem cell-like memory subsets were obtained from only 8 patients and roughly 8 healthy donors, while naive and central memory subsets were obtained from all 30 or so donors. General conclusions and limits of the study: At VDJ recombination sites, type 1 diabetes patients had fewer insertions and more deleted nucleotides, which implies abnormalities in thymic rearrangement. Only small numbers of individuals were included in the HLA sub-analyses, which left unresolved whether HLA type had any influence on TCRB rearrangement. Naive, central memory and regulatory TCRB repertoires appeared to be more alike among patients than among healthy donors. Because cDNA was sequenced instead of genomic DNA, highly expressing activated cells could be over-represented, though the groups showed no difference in activation or CD3 levels. PCR may preferentially amplify shorter templates, but because patient and control samples were amplified and corrected together, any resulting skew would affect both groups equally. In all four CD4+ subsets, TCRB CDR3 length was moderately but significantly shorter in type 1 diabetes patients.

Trimming takes 5 bases from V and 1 base from J, and the germline ends sit 17 bases apart. Including cysteine and phenylalanine, the CDR3 has 17 amino acids. Only CDR3 DNA is held: 51 bases, read in frame from base 1. From a lookup of the germline V gene, CDR1 and CDR2 are ENHRY and SYGVKD. The High Capacity cDNA Reverse Transcription Kit was used to reverse transcribe all of the isolated RNA, meaning that expressed TCRB transcripts were what got sequenced. Deep immunoSEQ sequencing was performed on naive, central memory and regulatory T cell samples, with an average of roughly 4 million total reads per sample. After sorted cells were lysed in RLT buffer, RNA was extracted with DNase-treated RNeasy Micro or Mini kits, with the choice depending on cell number. To prevent cross-contamination, every cell subset was processed on its own, while patient and healthy donor samples were processed together. The immunoSEQ multiplex PCR was used to amplify TCRB sequences from cDNA, generating 87-bp fragments that spanned the CDR3 region. Sequencing of the amplicons was done on the Illumina HiSeq platform. On the authors' methods: PCR bias was computationally corrected using synthetic template baselines, reads within Hamming distance 2 were collapsed, and singletons that could not be merged were discarded. Reads were aligned against IMGT to assign V, D and J genes, CDR3 length and insertions or deletions at six rearrangement sites. Within each subset, clonotype counts were normalized to sorted cell number, and only after that were true diversity and Gini coefficients computed with the tcR R package. The overlap coefficient, calculated on TCRB nucleotide sequences, was used to measure repertoire sharing. Out-of-frame TCRB sequences from naive cells were analyzed to stand in for the pre-selection repertoire. The immuneACCESS repertoire file appears here via TCRdb, limited to in-frame rearrangements. These files lack a portion of the clones; in checked studies, under half of the deficit traces to unresolved V genes, and the cause of the others is not known. V, J and clone size are taken as reported in that table, and D and trimming were inferred from the DNA itself. Recorded for this sample are under 800,000 clones; about a sixth of them occurred a single time. Together, the top ten hold about 0.087% of the sample.

A note on this clone: This receptor's antigen is unknown. No per-base quality is available; no much larger clone lies one base away.

Each donor gave one peripheral blood draw, approximately 100 mL on average, collected into heparinised tubes. Naive, central memory, regulatory and stem cell-like memory CD4+ T cells were sorted on a BD FACSAria II using a panel including CD45RO, CCR7, CD25, CD127, CD95 and CD27. Every sorted population had a purity above 95%. PBMCs were isolated right away by Lymphoprep density gradient centrifugation and were stained directly, without culture. To minimize batch effects, samples were stained and sorted in pairs, one healthy donor with one patient per experiment. This sequence originates from a man younger than 35 in good health. Material: naive CD4+ T cells from blood. The sample's cell subset or site label, in plain terms: true naive CD4+ T cells. The V gene is TRBV10-3 and the J gene is TRBJ2-2; no D gene call is confident. Here the CDR3 is given as CAISRLWGRLNTGELFF. The sequence in DNA is TGTGCCATCAGTCGTCTCTGGGGAAGACTGAACACCGGGGAGCTGTTTTTT.